This T cell receptor beta chain stems from a study of cytotoxic CD8 clonotypes in ibrutinib-treated CLL. In the study overall: Among the samples, the mean was about 260,000 productive templates and tens of thousands of productive rearrangements. Study-level findings and limits: At baseline, clonality was higher than in age-matched healthy donors and correlated with CD8+ counts. Under treatment, the uncommon public clonotypes either contracted or remained stable.

Turning to this clone: As yet, its antigen is unknown.

Libraries were prepared by immunoSEQ multiplex PCR; TCRdb keeps only in-frame clonotypes and omits some of them. This sample has some 150,000 clones, with 60% to 85% found just once. Genomic DNA (approximately 2.1 micrograms) was obtained from cryopreserved PBMCs for construction of TCR beta libraries. This CDR3 region has 11 residues. Germline assignment: CDR1 SQVTM and CDR2 ANQGSEA. V lost 6 bases and J lost 8, with 11 bases in between. This clonotype was sampled from a human donor with chronic lymphocytic leukemia. The rearrangement links TRBV29-1 to TRBJ2-1; D gene unclear. Sequences were derived from PBMCs, sampled after 12 months of ibrutinib treatment. The CDR3 here is CSVRSVYEQFF. Written as DNA, the CDR3 is TGCAGCGTCCGGTCGGTCTATGAGCAGTTCTTC.